What follows is one TCR beta chain and its context. Its antigen is not known. Trimming took off 3 bases at V and 10 bases at J, with 17 bases between the two ends. Per germline, CDR1 SGDLS and CDR2 YYNGEE. The CDR3 extends over 14 amino acids. This specimen belongs to a study of T cell responses to AZD1222 COVID-19 vaccine. Investigators merged groups given second doses at roughly 4 or roughly 12 weeks. The study's findings and limits: Breadth and depth of Spike-specific TCRs rose after two AZD1222 doses. Possibly, clonal diversity was underestimated; donors were largely white British and included more females. Researchers took repertoire samples only after the peak T cell response had come.

Sequencing was performed with immunoSEQ multiplex PCR; in TCRdb, only in-frame clones are kept and a portion is missing. The sample yields 150,000 or so clones, 75% to 90% seen once. The V call is TRBV9, the J call TRBJ2-1, with D maybe TRBD2 (6 bases). The TCR was taken from an adult who received the AZD1222 COVID-19 vaccine. The starting material was peripheral blood, obtained 28 days after the second AZD1222 dose. The CDR3 DNA follows: TGTGCCAGCAGCGCCCCCTCAGCTCTAGCGGAGCAGTTCTTC. Translation gives CASSAPSALAEQFF.